These 30 T cell receptor beta chains were all obtained from the same sample, sequenced in a study of PD-L1 blockade in urothelial cancer. Documented time point: pretreatment peripheral blood. Method: immunoSEQ multiplex PCR; TCRdb's copy keeps in-frame clones and lacks some. The sample has almost 50,000 clones; 84% are singletons. The sequencing here drew on PBMCs, taken around atezolizumab (anti-PD-L1) treatment. The receptors were gathered from a man in his 70s with urothelial cancer.

The chain is built from TRBV5-5 and TRBJ2-7; a possible D gene is TRBD2 (5 bases). This CDR3 region has 15 residues. Germline V gene lookup returns CDR1 SGHKS and CDR2 YYEKEE (reference sequence). The ends were cut back, 4 bases at V and 6 bases at J, with 20 bases in the middle. CDR3 in amino acids: CASSPARGGSGEQYF. For the CDR3, the DNA is TGTGCCAGCAGCCCAGCTCGAGGAGGATCGGGCGAGCAGTACTTC.

This chain's CDR3 is CASSRDRGSSDTQYF. The DNA for the CDR3 is TGTGCCAGCAGCCGGGACAGGGGATCCTCAGATACGCAGTATTTT. This chain joins TRBV5-6 and TRBJ2-3; 10 nucleotides match TRBD1. V gave up 4 bases and J gave up 4 bases; unmatched junction bases: 6. CDR3 length: 15 residues. Germline CDR1 is SGHDT and CDR2 is YYEEEE.

The rearrangement uses TRBV15 and TRBJ2-1; D may be TRBD2 (6 bases). This CDR3 spans 17 amino acids. The ends were cut back, 0 bases at V and 9 bases at J, with 21 bases in the middle. CDR1 and CDR2 (germline): LNHNV, YYDKDF (reference sequence). CDR3 loop: CATSRDRLGLLGGEQFF. The CDR3 DNA is TGTGCCACCAGCAGAGATAGGCTCGGACTACTGGGGGGTGAGCAGTTCTTC.

The gene calls are TRBV6-5 and TRBJ2-1; the D gene is possibly TRBD2 (5 bases). The CDR3 contains 15 residues. V lost 6 bases, J lost 1 base, and 13 bases lay in between. Germline CDR1 MNHEY, CDR2 SVGAGI. CDR3 residues: CASRPRARSYNEQFF. DNA of the CDR3: TGTGCCAGCAGGCCGCGGGCCCGATCCTACAATGAGCAGTTCTTC.

This chain joins TRBV28 and TRBJ2-3; 10 bases fit TRBD2. The V and J ends lost 2 bases and 8 bases, in that order; junction bases with no gene match: 13. The CDR3 loop spans 17 amino acids. CDR1 is MDHEN, CDR2 SYDVKM, per germline. CDR3 loop: CASSLGPGSGGHGTQYF. In DNA, the CDR3 is TGTGCCAGCAGTTTAGGTCCTGGTAGCGGGGGGCATGGTACGCAGTATTTT.

The J gene is TRBJ1-1, the V gene TRBV7-3; D is uncertain. The CDR3 totals 14 residues. Germline V gives CDR1 SGHTA, CDR2 FQGTGA. Trimming pared 3 bases from V and 4 bases from J, leaving 12 bases between. As DNA, the CDR3 is TGTGCCAGCAGCTTGACCGGGAGGGCCACTGAAGCTTTCTTT. Residues: CASSLTGRATEAFF.

This chain links TRBV11-2 with TRBJ1-4; D unresolved. Germline V lookup: CDR1 SGHAT, CDR2 FQNNGV. Trimming took 6 bases from V and 15 from J, leaving 17 bases between them. The CDR3 sequence is 12 residues long. DNA for the CDR3: TGTGCCAGCAGTTACGGCGCCGGGTTATTGTTTTTT. Translated, it gives CASSYGAGLLFF. The whole variable domain, filled in from reference TRBV11-2 and TRBJ1-4, reads EAGVAQSPRYKIIEKRQSVAFWCNPISGHATLYWYQQILGQGPKLLIQFQNNGVVDDSQLPKDRFSAERLKGVDSTLKIQPAKLEDSAVYLCASSYGAGLLFFGSGTQLSVL.

The chain has TRBV5-1 and TRBJ1-1; 7 positions agree with TRBD1. CDR3 length equals 14 residues. In germline, CDR1 is SGHRS, CDR2 YFSETQ. V was clipped by 1 base and J by 4 bases; unmatched bases: 4. The DNA of the CDR3 is TGCGCCAGCAGCTTGCAGGGGGAGTTCACTGAAGCTTTCTTT. Protein: CASSLQGEFTEAFF.

This clone was counted a few times. The J gene is TRBJ1-3, the V gene TRBV4-1; D unclear. The CDR3 is 15 amino acids. V shed 4 bases and J shed 0 bases, with 10 bases lying between them. Germline assignment: CDR1 MGHRA and CDR2 YSYEKL. CDR3 sequence reads: CASSRALGSGNTIYF. CDR3 nucleotides: TGCGCCAGCAGCCGAGCACTTGGCTCTGGAAACACCATATATTTT.

The genes are TRBV18 and TRBJ2-7; a possible D gene is TRBD1 (6 bases). CDR1 and CDR2 (germline): KGHSH, LQKENI. V was pared by 6 bases and J by 0 bases, with 18 bases between. The CDR3 has 16 residues. Written as DNA, the CDR3 is TGTGCCAGCTCCCACTCCGGGACAATGAACTCCTACGAGCAGTACTTC. Translation: CASSHSGTMNSYEQYF.

J is TRBJ2-7 and V is TRBV7-8; 10 nucleotides line up with TRBD2. The germline V gene encodes CDR1 SGHVS and CDR2 FQNEAQ. The CDR3 runs 14 residues. J was trimmed by 5 bases and V by 3 bases; bases with no gene match: 4. Written as DNA, the CDR3 is TGTGCCAGCAGCTTCACTAGCGGGGCTGACGAGCAGTACTTC. It translates to CASSFTSGADEQYF.

The chain has TRBV29-1 and TRBJ1-1; tentative D call: TRBD1 (5 bases). V was pared by 4 bases and J by 10 bases, with 16 bases between. This CDR3 spans 12 amino acids. The V gene's germline CDR1 is SQVTM and CDR2 ANQGSEA. CDR3 sequence reads: CSVVTSRDGAFF. CDR3 nucleotide sequence: TGCAGCGTTGTAACCTCCAGGGATGGAGCTTTCTTT.

The chain links TRBV9 to TRBJ2-3, with D possibly being TRBD2 (6 bases). Germline-derived CDR1 and CDR2 are SGDLS and YYNGEE. CDR3 length: 15 residues. With 0 bases removed from V and 3 bases from J, the gap between germline ends came to 11 bases. CDR3 residues: CASSVVSSGTDTQYF. The CDR3 coding sequence is TGTGCCAGCAGCGTAGTATCGAGCGGGACAGATACGCAGTATTTT.

The chain joins TRBV7-9 to TRBJ1-1; D uncertain. V was trimmed by 3 bases and J by 3 bases, leaving 5 bases between them. This CDR3 comprises 12 residues. Germline-derived CDR1 and CDR2 are SEHNR and FQNEAQ (reference sequence). For the CDR3, the DNA is TGTGCCAGCAGCTTTGAGTACACTGAAGCTTTCTTT. This translates into CASSFEYTEAFF.

The chain recombines TRBV2 with TRBJ2-1; 11 bases match TRBD2. The CDR3 has 16 amino acids. CDR1 is SNHLY and CDR2 is FYNNEI in the germline V gene. Trimming at V came to 8 bases and at J to 4 bases, leaving 10 bases not matched to a gene. The DNA for the CDR3 is TGTGCCAGCCGGCTTAACGTAGCGGGGGGGTACAATGAGCAGTTCTTC. This encodes CASRLNVAGGYNEQFF.

The chain links TRBV7-8 to TRBJ2-7; a possible D gene is TRBD1 (7 bases). CDR1 and CDR2 (germline): SGHVS, FQNEAQ. V lost 1 base and J 0 bases, leaving 13 bases between the germline ends. The CDR3 length is 16 residues. Written as DNA, the CDR3 is TGTGCCAGCAGCTTAGTGGCGGGACAGATCTCCTACGAGCAGTACTTC. Translation gives CASSLVAGQISYEQYF.

The chain couples TRBV7-8 to TRBJ1-2, with TRBD1 matching 7 bases. The germline V gene has CDR1 SGHVS and CDR2 FQNEAQ. The trim removed 1 base at V and 4 bases at J, leaving 9 bases unmatched. CDR3 length equals 16 residues. CDR3 sequence (DNA): TGTGCCAGCAGCTTAGAAGGGAACAGGGGCTCCTATGGCTACACCTTC. Translated, it gives CASSLEGNRGSYGYTF.

This sequence joins TRBV9 and TRBJ2-1; 9 bases line up with TRBD2. The CDR3 covers 15 residues. Germline V CDR1 and CDR2: SGDLS, YYNGEE. V shed 3 bases and J 2 bases; nucleotides not matched to a gene: 3. Here the CDR3 DNA reads TGTGCCAGCAGCGCTGAGCGGGGGGCCTACAATGAGCAGTTCTTC. It translates to CASSAERGAYNEQFF.

The gene calls are TRBV15 and TRBJ1-1; D not certain. Germline lookup yields CDR1 LNHNV and CDR2 YYDKDF (reference sequence). Trimming shortened V by 0 bases and J by 0 bases, and 5 bases separated the two germline ends. The length of the CDR3 is 14 residues. This chain's CDR3 is CATSRDAVNTEAFF. CDR3 DNA: TGTGCCACCAGCAGAGATGCAGTGAACACTGAAGCTTTCTTT.

The genes are TRBV7-2 and TRBJ2-5, with D perhaps matching TRBD1 (5 bases). Trimming pared 5 bases from V and 0 bases from J, leaving 13 bases between. CDR3 length: 15 residues. The germline V gene has CDR1 SGHTA and CDR2 FQGNSA. The CDR3 loop reads CASSQNPGYQETQYF. CDR3 nucleotide sequence: TGTGCCAGCAGCCAAAACCCAGGGTACCAAGAGACCCAGTACTTC.

The V gene is TRBV29-1, the J gene TRBJ1-4; D call uncertain. V was cut by 7 bases and J by 0 bases, with 6 bases left in between. The CDR3 totals 12 residues. CDR1 is SQVTM, CDR2 ANQGSEA, per germline. The CDR3 is CSASATNEKLFF. As DNA, the CDR3 is TGCAGCGCGTCGGCAACTAATGAAAAACTGTTTTTT. Using reference TRBV29-1 and TRBJ1-4 for the parts outside the CDR3, the full variable domain is SAVISQKPSRDICQRGTSLTIQCQVDSQVTMMFWYRQQPGQSLTLIATANQGSEATYESGFVIDKFPISRPNLTFSTLTVSNMSPEDSSIYLCSASATNEKLFFGSGTQLSVL.

V and J are TRBV5-1 and TRBJ2-7; 7 bases line up with TRBD1. The CDR3 contains 13 residues. J lost 7 bases, V lost 4 bases, and 8 bases had no gene match. Germline values: CDR1 SGHRS, CDR2 YFSETQ. CDR3 sequence: CASSEGQLEEQYF. The CDR3 coding sequence is TGCGCCAGCAGCGAGGGACAGCTCGAGGAGCAGTACTTC. Full variable domain (missing parts from reference TRBV5-1 and TRBJ2-7): KAGVTQTPRYLIKTRGQQVTLSCSPISGHRSVSWYQQTPGQGLQFLFEYFSETQRNKGNFPGRFSGRQFSNSRSEMNVSTLELGDSALYLCASSEGQLEEQYFGPGTRLTVT.

V and J are TRBV6-1 and TRBJ2-3; D is possibly TRBD1 (5 bases). Looked up from germline, CDR1 is MNHNS and CDR2 is SASEGT. Between the trimmed V and J ends, which lost 4 bases and 3 bases, there was a span of 8 bases. The CDR3 contains 13 residues. CDR3 region: CASSVQGTDTQYF. The CDR3, as DNA: TGTGCCAGCAGTGTCCAGGGTACAGATACGCAGTATTTT.

The chain employs TRBV6-1 and TRBJ1-2; D gene uncertain. Germline loops: CDR1 MNHNS, CDR2 SASEGT. V lost 6 bases to trimming and J lost 4 bases, with 18 bases between them. The CDR3 loop spans 15 amino acids. CDR3 amino acids: CASRGSLTTTYGYTF. CDR3 bases: TGTGCCAGCAGGGGCTCATTGACTACGACCTATGGCTACACCTTC.

The chain has TRBV19 and TRBJ1-5; D uncertain. The germline gives CDR1 LNHDA, CDR2 SQIVND (reference sequence). Trimming pared 2 bases from V and 0 bases from J, leaving 5 bases between. The CDR3 contains 14 residues. The CDR3 loop reads CASSITDSNQPQHF. The CDR3 nucleotides are TGTGCCAGTAGTATAACAGATAGCAATCAGCCCCAGCATTTT. Full variable domain (outside the CDR3, taken from reference TRBV19 and TRBJ1-5): DGGITQSPKYLFRKEGQNVTLSCEQNLNHDAMYWYRQDPGQGLRLIYYSQIVNDFQKGDIAEGYSVSREKKESFPLTVTSAQKNPTAFYLCASSITDSNQPQHFGDGTRLSIL.

This clone was counted once. The rearrangement joins TRBV6-1 to TRBJ2-3, with no clear D. This CDR3 contains 11 residues. V was cut by 8 bases and J by 6 bases, with 9 bases left in between. Germline lookup yields CDR1 MNHNS and CDR2 SASEGT. CDR3 DNA sequence: TGTGCCAGCTTTGTTCGGGATACGCAGTATTTT. Its translation: CASFVRDTQYF.

The gene calls are TRBV28 and TRBJ1-5; tentative D call: TRBD1 (5 bases). Trimming shortened V by 5 bases and J by 5 bases, and 19 bases separated the two germline ends. Germline CDR1 and CDR2: MDHEN and SYDVKM. The CDR3 runs to 16 residues. For the CDR3, the DNA is TGTGCCAGCAGTCCGGTAAGAAGTGCAGGGCATCAGCCCCAGCATTTT. It specifies CASSPVRSAGHQPQHF.

The V call is TRBV28, the J call TRBJ2-7; TRBD2 matches 12 bases. CDR3 length equals 15 residues. The germline V gene has CDR1 MDHEN and CDR2 SYDVKM. V lost 5 bases and J lost 2; bases outside the gene matches: 4. CDR3: CASSPRLAGAYEQYF. CDR3 sequence (DNA): TGTGCCAGCAGTCCCAGACTAGCGGGAGCCTACGAGCAGTACTTC.

The chain couples TRBV7-2 to TRBJ1-2; possible D gene TRBD1, 6 bases. V lost 4 bases, J lost 8 bases, and 8 bases lay in between. Looked up from germline, CDR1 is SGHTA and CDR2 is FQGNSA. The CDR3 extends over 11 amino acids. CDR3 sequence: CASSWGRGYTF. The CDR3 bases are TGTGCCAGCAGCTGGGGGCGCGGCTACACCTTC. The full variable domain, in which reference TRBV7-2 and TRBJ1-2 provide the parts outside the CDR3, is GAGVSQSPSNKVTEKGKDVELRCDPISGHTALYWYRQSLGQGLEFLIYFQGNSAPDKSGLPSDRFSAERTGGSVSTLTIQRTQQEDSAVYLCASSWGRGYTFGSGTRLTVV.

This clone occurred a few times. This chain uses TRBV2 with TRBJ2-1; possible D gene TRBD2, 6 bases. Trimming pared 4 bases from V and 9 bases from J, leaving 7 bases between. The CDR3 has 11 amino acids. Germline loops: CDR1 SNHLY, CDR2 FYNNEI. The CDR3 loop is CASSVRGEQFF. CDR3 in DNA: TGTGCCAGCAGTGTGCGGGGTGAGCAGTTCTTC.